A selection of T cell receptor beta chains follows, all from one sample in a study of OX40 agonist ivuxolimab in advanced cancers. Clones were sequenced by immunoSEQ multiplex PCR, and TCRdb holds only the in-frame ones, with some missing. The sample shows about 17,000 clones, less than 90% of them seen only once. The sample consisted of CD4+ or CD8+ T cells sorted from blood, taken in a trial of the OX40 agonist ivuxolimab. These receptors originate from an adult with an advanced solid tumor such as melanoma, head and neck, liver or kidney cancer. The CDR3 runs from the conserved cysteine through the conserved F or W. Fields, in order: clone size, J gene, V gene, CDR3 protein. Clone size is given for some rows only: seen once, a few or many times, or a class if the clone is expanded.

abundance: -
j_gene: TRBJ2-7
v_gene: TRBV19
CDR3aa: CASSSGPSYEQYF

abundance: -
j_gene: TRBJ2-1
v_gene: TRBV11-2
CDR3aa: CASSLGSPGEQFF

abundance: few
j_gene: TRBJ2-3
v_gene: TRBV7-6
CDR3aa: CASSPGTGSTDTQYF

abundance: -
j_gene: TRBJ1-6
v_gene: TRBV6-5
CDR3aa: CASSYGVRGAAWSLHF

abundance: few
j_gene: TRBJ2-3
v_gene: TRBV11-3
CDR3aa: CASREWDTQYF

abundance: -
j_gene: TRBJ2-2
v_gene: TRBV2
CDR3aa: CARDKNTGELFF

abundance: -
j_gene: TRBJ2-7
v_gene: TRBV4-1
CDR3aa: CASSQLISREQYF

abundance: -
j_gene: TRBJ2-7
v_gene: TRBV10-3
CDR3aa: CAMSDRGNEEYF

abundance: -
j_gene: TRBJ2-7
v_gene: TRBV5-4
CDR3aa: CASSSVLGDLYEQYF

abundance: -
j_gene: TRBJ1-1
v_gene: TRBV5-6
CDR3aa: CASSVDTNTEAFF

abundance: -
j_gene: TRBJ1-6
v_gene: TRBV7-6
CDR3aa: CASSRSSYNSPLHF

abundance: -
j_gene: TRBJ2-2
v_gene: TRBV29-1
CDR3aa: CSVPGWRGGTGELFF

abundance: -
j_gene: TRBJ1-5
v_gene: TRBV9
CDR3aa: CASSVGSNQPQHF

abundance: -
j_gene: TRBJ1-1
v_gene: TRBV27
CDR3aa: CASSLFGSVEAFF

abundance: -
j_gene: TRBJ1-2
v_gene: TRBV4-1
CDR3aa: CASSQDGPAYIHPYGYTF

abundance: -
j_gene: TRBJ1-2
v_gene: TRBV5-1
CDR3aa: CASSLESRVNGYTF

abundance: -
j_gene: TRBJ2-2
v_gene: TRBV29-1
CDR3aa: CSGTSTGELFF

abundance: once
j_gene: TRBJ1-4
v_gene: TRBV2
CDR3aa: CASSEGTGPLRNEKLFF

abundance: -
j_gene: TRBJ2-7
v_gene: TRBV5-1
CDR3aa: CASSLWETTYEQYF

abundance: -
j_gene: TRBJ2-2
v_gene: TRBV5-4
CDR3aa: CASSLGVRGLAGELFF